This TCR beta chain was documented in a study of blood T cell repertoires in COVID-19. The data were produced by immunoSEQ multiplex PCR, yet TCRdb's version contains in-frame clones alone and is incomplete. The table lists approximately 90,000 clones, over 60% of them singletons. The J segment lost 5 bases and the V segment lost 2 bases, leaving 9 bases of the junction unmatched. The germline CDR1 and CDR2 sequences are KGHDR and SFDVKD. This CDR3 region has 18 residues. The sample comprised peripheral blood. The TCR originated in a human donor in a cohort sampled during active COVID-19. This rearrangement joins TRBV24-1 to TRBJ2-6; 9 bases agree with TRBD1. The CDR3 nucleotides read TGTGCCACCAGTGATTCACTGGGACAGGGAACTCGGGCCAACGTCCTGACTTTC. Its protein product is CATSDSLGQGTRANVLTF.